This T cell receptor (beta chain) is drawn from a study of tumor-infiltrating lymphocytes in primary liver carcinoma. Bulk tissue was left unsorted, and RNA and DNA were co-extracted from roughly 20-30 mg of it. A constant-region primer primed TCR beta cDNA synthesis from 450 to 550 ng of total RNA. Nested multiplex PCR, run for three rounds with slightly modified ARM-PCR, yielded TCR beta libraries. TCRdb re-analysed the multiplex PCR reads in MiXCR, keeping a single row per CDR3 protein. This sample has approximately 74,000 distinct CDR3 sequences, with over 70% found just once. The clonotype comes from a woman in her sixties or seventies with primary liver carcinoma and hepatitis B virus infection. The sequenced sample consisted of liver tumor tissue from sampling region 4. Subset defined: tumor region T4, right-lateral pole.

The CDR3 loop reads CASRPDFPQEGSYEQYF. The CDR3 DNA reads TGTGCCAGCAGACCCGACTTCCCTCAGGAGGGCTCCTACGAGCAGTACTTC. V and J are TRBV11-2 and TRBJ2-7; tentatively, D is TRBD2 (6 bases). V lost 6 bases and J 0 bases, leaving 21 bases between the germline ends. Germline CDR1 is SGHAT and CDR2 is FQNNGV. The CDR3 spans 17 residues.